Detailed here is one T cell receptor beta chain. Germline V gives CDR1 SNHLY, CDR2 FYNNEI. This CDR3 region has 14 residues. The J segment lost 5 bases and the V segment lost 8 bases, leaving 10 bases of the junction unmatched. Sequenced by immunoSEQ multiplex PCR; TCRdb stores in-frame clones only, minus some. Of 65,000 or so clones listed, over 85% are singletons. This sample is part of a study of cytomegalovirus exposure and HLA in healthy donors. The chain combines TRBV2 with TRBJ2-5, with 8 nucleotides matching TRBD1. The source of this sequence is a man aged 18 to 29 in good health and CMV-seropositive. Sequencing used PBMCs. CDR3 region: CASYRDRPPETQYF. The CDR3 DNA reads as TGTGCCAGCTACCGGGACAGGCCCCCGGAGACCCAGTACTTC.